The 7 T cell receptor beta chains below were found in one sample sequenced in a study of human T cells and chemical hapten exposure. Noted time point: pre-sensitization, week 0. Treatment specified: therapeutic diphenylcyclopropenone sensitization with weekly scalp DPC. Each CDR3 protein is one row after TCRdb ran MiXCR on the RACE reads. The table lists 350,000 to 450,000 distinct CDR3 sequences, about 5.1% of them singletons. Sample: whole blood, taken in connection with sensitization to the hapten diphenylcyclopropenone (DPC). Receptor source: a woman between 50 and 59 years old with alopecia areata. Some clones in this sample may be carry-over from other donors' samples.

There are many counts of this clonotype. The CDR3 nucleotides read TGCAGTGCTAGAGTAGCGGGGATCACAGATACGCAGTATTTT. Amino acid sequence: CSARVAGITDTQYF. This chain joins TRBV20-1 and TRBJ2-3; 8 positions agree with TRBD2. V lost 1 base, J lost 2 bases, and 2 bases stayed unmatched. Per the germline V gene, CDR1 is DFQATT and CDR2 is SNEGSKA (reference sequence). The CDR3 length is 14 residues.

In its sample, this clonotype was seen many times. This chain connects TRBV7-2 to TRBJ2-1, with 14 bases that match TRBD2. Losses at the gene ends were 1 base for V and 9 bases for J; bases not matched to a gene: 2. The CDR3 spans 15 residues. CDR1 and CDR2 (germline): SGHTA, FQGNSA. This CDR3 reads CASSLGLAGGFEQFF. The CDR3 DNA follows: TGTGCCAGCAGCTTAGGACTAGCGGGAGGGTTTGAGCAGTTCTTC.

This clonotype was observed at least ten times. The chain combines TRBV7-2 with TRBJ1-5; 8 positions match TRBD1. The CDR3 is 15 residues long. Germline CDR1 SGHTA, CDR2 FQGNSA. With 4 bases clipped from V and 4 bases from J, the junction kept 6 bases outside the gene matches. CDR3: CASSSRTGPNQPQHF. As DNA, the CDR3 is TGTGCCAGCAGCTCCCGGACAGGGCCAAATCAGCCCCAGCATTTT.

This clonotype was seen a few times. Here the CDR3 DNA reads TGTGCCAGCAGCCCCCGACAGGGTGGAGCACCTGAAGCTTTCTTT. Translated: CASSPRQGGAPEAFF. This chain joins TRBV5-5 and TRBJ1-1; TRBD1 agrees at 7 bases. The CDR3 totals 15 residues. Germline V gene sequence: CDR1 SGHKS, CDR2 YYEKEE (reference sequence). V lost 4 bases and J lost 6; bases outside the gene matches: 12.

This rearrangement joins TRBV6-2 or TRBV6-3 to TRBJ1-5, with 7 positions matching TRBD1. The germline V gene encodes CDR1 MNHEY and CDR2 SVGEGT. Losses at the gene ends were 6 bases for V and 4 bases for J; bases not matched to a gene: 9. The CDR3 consists of 15 residues. For the CDR3, the DNA is TGTGCCAGCAGGCTTCGGGACAGCGGGAATCAGCCCCAGCATTTT. Its translation is CASRLRDSGNQPQHF.

The chain combines TRBV4-3 with TRBJ1-6, with a weak D call TRBD1 (5 bases). V dropped 3 bases and J dropped 9 bases, with 15 bases sitting between them. CDR1 and CDR2 (germline): LGHNA, YSLEER. The CDR3 totals 15 residues. The CDR3 region has the DNA TGCGCCAGCAGCCAGGGACTTCAAGGAGGTTCACCCCTCCACTTT. Encoded protein: CASSQGLQGGSPLHF.

This clonotype showed up just a few times. This rearrangement joins TRBV7-2 to TRBJ2-5; 11 nucleotides match TRBD2. The CDR3 has 16 residues. The J segment lost 6 bases and the V segment lost 3 bases, leaving 9 bases of the junction unmatched. The germline V gene encodes CDR1 SGHTA and CDR2 FQGNSA. CDR3 nucleotides: TGTGCCAGCAGCTTTGGGACTAGCGGCTCCAGGAAGACCCAGTACTTC. Its protein product is CASSFGTSGSRKTQYF.